What follows are 4 T cell receptor beta chains derived from one specimen sequenced in a study of T cells in Graves' hyperthyroidism and ophthalmopathy. TCR beta CDR3 regions were amplified from RNA transcripts. Primed by the HTBI set, a first-round RT-PCR was run on the TCR CDR3. TCRdb itself ran the multiplex PCR reads through MiXCR, one entry per CDR3 protein. The profile shows around 380,000 distinct CDR3 sequences, about 14% of them singletons. Specimen: blood. The origin of the receptors is a man younger than 45 with Graves' hyperthyroidism that later progressed to Graves' ophthalmopathy.

The chain joins TRBV29-1 to TRBJ2-2, with D uncertain. Germline V gene data show CDR1 as SQVTM and CDR2 as ANQGSEA. The CDR3 sequence is 12 residues long. Trimming removed 4 bases at V and 5 bases at J, with 8 bases between. Written as DNA, the CDR3 is TGCAGCGTTGTAAGTCAAACCGGGGAGCTGTTTTTT. It yields the protein CSVVSQTGELFF.

This clonotype was seen at least ten times. The chain uses TRBV28 and TRBJ2-7; D ambiguous. Trimming removed 1 base at V and 4 bases at J, with 11 bases between. Germline loops: CDR1 MDHEN, CDR2 SYDVKM. The CDR3 runs to 14 residues. The CDR3 bases are TGTGCCAGCAGTTTATTTAGGGAAGGGTACGAGCAGTACTTC. Translation: CASSLFREGYEQYF.

This clonotype was seen at least ten times. The chain uses TRBV27 and TRBJ1-2; maybe TRBD1 (6 bases). From germline, CDR1 is MNHEY and CDR2 SMNVEV (reference sequence). Trimming pared 6 bases from V and 8 bases from J, leaving 19 bases between. CDR3 length: 14 residues. Written as DNA, the CDR3 is TGTGCCAGCAGACCGGGGGGGGCGCTGAGGGGCTACACCTTC. Its protein product is CASRPGGALRGYTF.

This clonotype was counted only a few times. The chain uses TRBV15 and TRBJ1-4, with D maybe TRBD1 (5 bases). The V and J ends lost 0 bases and 8 bases respectively, with 13 bases between them. The CDR3 is made up of 15 amino acids. Germline CDR1 LNHNV, CDR2 YYDKDF (reference sequence). The CDR3 reads CATSRDRGAREKLFF. The CDR3 region has the DNA TGTGCCACCAGCAGAGATCGAGGGGCGCGGGAAAAACTGTTTTTT.